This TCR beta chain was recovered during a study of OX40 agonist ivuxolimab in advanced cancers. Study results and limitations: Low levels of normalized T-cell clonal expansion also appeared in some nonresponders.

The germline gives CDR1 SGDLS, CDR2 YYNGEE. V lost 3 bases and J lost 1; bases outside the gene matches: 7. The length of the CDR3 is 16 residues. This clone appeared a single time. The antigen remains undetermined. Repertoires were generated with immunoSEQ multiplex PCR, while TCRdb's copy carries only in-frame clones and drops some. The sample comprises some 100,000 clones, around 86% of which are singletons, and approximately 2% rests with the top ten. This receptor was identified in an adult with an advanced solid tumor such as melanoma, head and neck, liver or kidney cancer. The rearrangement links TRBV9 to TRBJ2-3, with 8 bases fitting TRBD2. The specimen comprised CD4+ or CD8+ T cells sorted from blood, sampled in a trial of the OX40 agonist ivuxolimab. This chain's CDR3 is CASSASAGVGTDTQYF. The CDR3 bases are TGTGCCAGCAGCGCCTCAGCGGGAGTAGGCACAGATACGCAGTATTTT.